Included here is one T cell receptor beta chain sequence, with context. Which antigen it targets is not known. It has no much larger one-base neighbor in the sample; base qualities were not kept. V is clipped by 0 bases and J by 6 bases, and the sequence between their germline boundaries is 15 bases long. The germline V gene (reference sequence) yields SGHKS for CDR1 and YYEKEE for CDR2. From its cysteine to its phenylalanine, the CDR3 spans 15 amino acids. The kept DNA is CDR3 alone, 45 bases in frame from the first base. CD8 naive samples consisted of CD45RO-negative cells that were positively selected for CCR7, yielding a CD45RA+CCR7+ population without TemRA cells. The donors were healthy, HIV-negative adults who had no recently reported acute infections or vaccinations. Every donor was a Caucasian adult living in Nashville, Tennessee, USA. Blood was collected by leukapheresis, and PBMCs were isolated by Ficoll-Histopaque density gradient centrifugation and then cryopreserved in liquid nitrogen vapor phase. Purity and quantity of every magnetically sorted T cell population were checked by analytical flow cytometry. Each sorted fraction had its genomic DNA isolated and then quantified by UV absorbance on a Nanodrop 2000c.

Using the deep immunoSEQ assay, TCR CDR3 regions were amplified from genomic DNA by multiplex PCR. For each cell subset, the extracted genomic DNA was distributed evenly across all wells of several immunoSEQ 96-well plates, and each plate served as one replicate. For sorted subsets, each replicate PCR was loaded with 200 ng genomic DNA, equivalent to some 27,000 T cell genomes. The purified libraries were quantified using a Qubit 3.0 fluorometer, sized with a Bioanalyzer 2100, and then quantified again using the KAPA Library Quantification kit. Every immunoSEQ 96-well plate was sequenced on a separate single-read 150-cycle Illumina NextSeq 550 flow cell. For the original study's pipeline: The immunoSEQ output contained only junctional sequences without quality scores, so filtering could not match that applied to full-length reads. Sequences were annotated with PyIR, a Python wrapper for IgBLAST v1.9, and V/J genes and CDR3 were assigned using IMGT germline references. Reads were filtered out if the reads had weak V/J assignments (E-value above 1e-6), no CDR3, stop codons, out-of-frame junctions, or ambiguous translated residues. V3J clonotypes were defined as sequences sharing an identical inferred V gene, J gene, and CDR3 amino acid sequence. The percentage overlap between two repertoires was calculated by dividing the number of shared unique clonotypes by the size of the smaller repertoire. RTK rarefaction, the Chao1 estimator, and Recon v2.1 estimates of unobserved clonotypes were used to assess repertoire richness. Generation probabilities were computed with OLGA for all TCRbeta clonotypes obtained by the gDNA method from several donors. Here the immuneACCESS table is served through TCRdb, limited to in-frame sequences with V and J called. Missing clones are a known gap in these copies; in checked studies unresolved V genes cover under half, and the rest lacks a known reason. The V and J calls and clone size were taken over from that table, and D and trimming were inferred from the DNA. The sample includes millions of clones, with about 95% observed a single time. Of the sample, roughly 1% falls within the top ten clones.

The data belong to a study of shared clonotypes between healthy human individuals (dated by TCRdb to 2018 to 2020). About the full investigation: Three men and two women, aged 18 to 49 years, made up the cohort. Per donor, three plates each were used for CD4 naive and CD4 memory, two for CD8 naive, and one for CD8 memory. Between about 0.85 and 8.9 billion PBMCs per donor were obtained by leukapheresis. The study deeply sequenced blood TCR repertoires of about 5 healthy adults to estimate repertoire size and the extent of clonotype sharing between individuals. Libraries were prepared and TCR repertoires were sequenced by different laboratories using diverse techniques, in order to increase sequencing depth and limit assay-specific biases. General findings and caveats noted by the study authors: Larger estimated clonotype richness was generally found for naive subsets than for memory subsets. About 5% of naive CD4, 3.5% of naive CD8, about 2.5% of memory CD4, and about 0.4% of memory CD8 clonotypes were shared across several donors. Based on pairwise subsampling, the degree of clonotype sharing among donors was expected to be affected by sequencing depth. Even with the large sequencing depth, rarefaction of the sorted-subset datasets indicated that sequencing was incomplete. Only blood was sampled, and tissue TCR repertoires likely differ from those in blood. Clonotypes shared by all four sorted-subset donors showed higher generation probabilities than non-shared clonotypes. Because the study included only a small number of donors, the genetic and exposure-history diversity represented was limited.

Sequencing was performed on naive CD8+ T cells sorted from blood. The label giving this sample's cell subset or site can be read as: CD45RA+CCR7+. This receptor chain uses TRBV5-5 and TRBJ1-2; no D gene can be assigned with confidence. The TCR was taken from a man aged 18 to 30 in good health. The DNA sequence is TGTGCCAGCAGCTTGGCTTTAATCCAGGTTGATGGCTACACCTTC. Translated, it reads CASSLALIQVDGYTF.